This TCR beta chain was captured in a study of T cell responses to AZD1222 COVID-19 vaccine. The study, taken as a whole, reports: Just 5 to 7 AZD1222 recipients were seropositive at baseline. Donors, mostly white British, included more females; clonal diversity was possibly underestimated.

Details on this clone: Its target is not known.

This table comes from immunoSEQ multiplex PCR, and its TCRdb copy is limited to in-frame clones, with some not included. The sample lists approximately 110,000 clones; about four fifths were seen once. Germline V CDR1 and CDR2: SEHNR, FQNEAQ (reference sequence). Trimming took off 3 bases at V and 8 bases at J, with 16 bases between the two ends. The CDR3 length is 14 residues. Sequenced here: peripheral blood, sampled on day 0 of AZD1222 vaccination. This sequence was found in an adult in good health. The J gene is TRBJ1-2, the V gene TRBV7-9; a weak D match, TRBD1 (6 bases). The CDR3 sequence is CASSLVRTAWGYTF. As DNA, the CDR3 is TGTGCCAGCAGCTTGGTACGGACAGCCTGGGGCTACACCTTC.